The sequence of this TCR beta chain was determined in a study of shared clonotypes between healthy human individuals. Concerning this clone: Its antigen is currently unknown.

Sorted-subset replicate PCRs used 200 ng DNA, approximately 30,000 T cell genomes. TCRdb keeps only in-frame clones here, not all; method: immunoSEQ multiplex PCR. The sample includes about 2.1 million clones, approximately 94% of them seen just once. Study observations and caveats: Clonotype sharing among donors was thought likely to change with sequencing depth.

Naive CD8 cells comprised CD45RO-negative, CCR7-positively selected cells, excluding terminally differentiated effector memory CD45RA+ cells. The TCR sequence derives from a man between 18 and 35 years old in good health. Some clones in this sample may be carry-over from other donors' samples. The specimen was naive CD8+ T cells from PBMCs.

The CDR3 reads CASRGQGRQPQHF. CDR3 sequence (DNA): TGTGCCAGTAGAGGACAGGGACGGCAGCCCCAGCATTTT. This chain uses TRBV11-2 with TRBJ1-5; 8 bases match TRBD1. Germline values: CDR1 SGHAT, CDR2 FQNNGV. The junction had 8 bases not matched to a gene; V was cut back by 9 bases and J by 7 bases. The CDR3 totals 13 residues.